This passage covers 23 T cell receptor beta chains from one sample sequenced in a study of blood T cells in healthy people across ages. Sample-barcoded 5' priming and a J-beta primer mix drove a second PCR of 7 to 11 cycles. TCRdb independently ran MiXCR on the 5' RACE reads; one entry per CDR3 protein. The sample holds 550,000 to 800,000 distinct CDR3 sequences, 32% seen once. Specimen: blood. The origin of the receptors is an elderly woman in good health.

In this sample, this clonotype turned up many times. The chain employs TRBV5-1 and TRBJ1-5; TRBD1 matches at 8 bases. This CDR3 is 14 amino acids long. The germline V gene encodes CDR1 SGHRS and CDR2 YFSETQ. Trimming cost V 5 bases and J 3 bases; bases outside gene matches: 4. CDR3 loop: CASRGTGPNQPQHF. As DNA, the CDR3 is TGCGCCAGCAGGGGGACAGGCCCCAATCAGCCCCAGCATTTT.

V is TRBV28 and J is TRBJ2-1; the D gene is possibly TRBD1 (5 bases). Per germline, CDR1 MDHEN and CDR2 SYDVKM. CDR3 length equals 12 residues. The ends were cut back, 4 bases at V and 7 bases at J, with 8 bases in the middle. Here the CDR3 reads CASSSRDNEQFF. The DNA for the CDR3 is TGTGCCAGCAGTTCCAGGGATAATGAGCAGTTCTTC. The whole variable domain, remainder taken from reference TRBV28 and TRBJ2-1, is DVKVTQSSRYLVKRTGEKVFLECVQDMDHENMFWYRQDPGLGLRLIYFSYDVKMKEKGDIPEGYSVSREKKERFSLILESASTNQTSMYLCASSSRDNEQFFGPGTRLTVL.

V is TRBV27 and J is TRBJ1-5; 10 bases align to TRBD1. Losses at the gene ends were 2 bases for V and 4 bases for J; bases not matched to a gene: 8. This CDR3 has 17 residues. The germline V gene has CDR1 MNHEY and CDR2 SMNVEV (reference sequence). The CDR3 loop is CASSLRSAGQGNQPQHF. CDR3 nucleotides: TGTGCCAGCAGTTTAAGGTCTGCGGGACAGGGGAATCAGCCCCAGCATTTT.

A few counts support this clonotype. This rearrangement joins TRBV11-2 to TRBJ1-1; TRBD1 is a possible D gene (5 bases). Deletions cut 5 bases from V and 4 bases from J, with 11 bases between. This CDR3 region has 13 residues. Germline V gives CDR1 SGHAT, CDR2 FQNNGV. CDR3: CASSAGPITEAFF. CDR3 in DNA: TGTGCCAGCAGCGCGGGACCTATCACTGAAGCTTTCTTT.

The chain is built from TRBV20-1 and TRBJ1-1, with D perhaps matching TRBD1 (5 bases). Germline-derived CDR1 and CDR2 are DFQATT and SNEGSKA (reference sequence). V was clipped by 3 bases and J by 6 bases, with 14 bases between them. The CDR3 has 13 amino acids. The CDR3 DNA follows: TGCAGTGCTAGTACCAGGGAAGGCGCTGAAGCTTTCTTT. It yields the protein CSASTREGAEAFF.

This clonotype turned up a few times. An end of the junction differs from the germline gene, which may be a read error. The gene calls are TRBV7-2 and TRBJ2-3; TRBD2 matches at 12 bases. The length of the CDR3 is 18 residues. Looked up from germline, CDR1 is SGHTA and CDR2 is FQGNSA. CDR3 in amino acids: CAGSTSRLAGGYTDTQYF. The CDR3 DNA follows: TGTGCCGGCAGCACCTCGCGCCTAGCGGGGGGGTACACAGATACGCAGTATTTT.

There are many counts of this clonotype. The rearrangement uses TRBV12-3 or TRBV12-4 and TRBJ2-7; no clear D gene. Trimming pared 6 bases from V and 2 bases from J, leaving 8 bases between. The CDR3 has 12 residues. The CDR3 here is CASSQNPYEQYF. Written as DNA, the CDR3 is TGTGCCAGCAGCCAGAACCCCTACGAGCAGTACTTC.

The rearrangement links TRBV7-3 to TRBJ2-3; D gene ambiguous. Germline V lookup: CDR1 SGHTA, CDR2 FQGTGA. Trimming cost V 3 bases and J 3 bases, with 16 bases left between them. The CDR3 loop spans 16 amino acids. This chain's CDR3 is CASSLSRSPPTDTQYF. As DNA, the CDR3 is TGTGCCAGCAGCTTGAGCCGCTCGCCGCCAACAGATACGCAGTATTTT. Drawing the rest from reference TRBV7-3 and TRBJ2-3, the complete variable domain is GAGVSQTPSNKVTEKGKYVELRCDPISGHTALYWYRQSLGQGPEFLIYFQGTGAADDSGLPNDRFFAVRPEGSVSTLKIQRTERGDSAVYLCASSLSRSPPTDTQYFGPGTRLTVL.

There are many counts of this clonotype. The genes are TRBV28 and TRBJ2-7; 7 nucleotides match TRBD1. CDR3 length: 15 residues. The V segment lost 7 bases and the J segment 5 bases; nucleotides outside the gene matches: 14. CDR1 is MDHEN, CDR2 SYDVKM, per germline. This CDR3 is CASTGYTGQVDEQYF. The DNA of the CDR3 is TGTGCCAGCACTGGGTACACCGGACAGGTCGACGAGCAGTACTTC. Full variable domain (outside the CDR3, taken from reference TRBV28 and TRBJ2-7): DVKVTQSSRYLVKRTGEKVFLECVQDMDHENMFWYRQDPGLGLRLIYFSYDVKMKEKGDIPEGYSVSREKKERFSLILESASTNQTSMYLCASTGYTGQVDEQYFGPGTRLTVT.

This clonotype was observed many times. V and J are TRBV24-1 and TRBJ2-1, with D possibly matching TRBD1 (5 bases). The germline V gene has CDR1 KGHDR and CDR2 SFDVKD. Trimming took 2 bases from V and 0 from J, leaving 10 bases between them. This CDR3 comprises 16 residues. CDR3 bases: TGTGCCACCAGTGATTCAGGGCCAGGCTCCTACAATGAGCAGTTCTTC. This encodes CATSDSGPGSYNEQFF.

The chain employs TRBV5-1 and TRBJ2-5; the match to TRBD2 covers 13 bases. Per the germline V gene, CDR1 is SGHRS and CDR2 is YFSETQ. This CDR3 spans 17 amino acids. J was trimmed by 1 base and V by 4 bases; bases with no gene match: 7. The CDR3 spells CASSPGLAGDLQETQYF. CDR3 coding DNA: TGCGCCAGCAGCCCCGGACTAGCGGGGGACCTCCAAGAGACCCAGTACTTC.

The rearrangement joins TRBV7-9 to TRBJ1-1; D might be TRBD1 (5 bases). Trimming stripped 2 bases from V and 1 base from J, with 11 bases between. CDR3 length: 15 amino acids. CDR1 SEHNR and CDR2 FQNEAQ come from the germline V gene (reference sequence). CDR3 DNA sequence: TGTGCCAGCAGCTTACCGCGGGGCCGGAACACTGAAGCTTTCTTT. It encodes CASSLPRGRNTEAFF.

Remarks on this clonotype: This may arise from a read error, as a much more abundant clone is one base away. This rearrangement joins TRBV20-1 to TRBJ2-5; TRBD1 matches 10 bases. The J call is uncertain, as TRBJ2-7 better fits the DNA end. The CDR3 contains 17 residues. Germline V gene lookup returns CDR1 DFQATT and CDR2 SNEGSKA (reference sequence). The CDR3 region is CSARGVSGQGGLYEQYF. The CDR3 nucleotides read TGCAGTGCTAGAGGCGTCTCCGGACAGGGGGGTCTGTACGAGCAGTACTTC.

V is TRBV2 and J is TRBJ1-1, with D possibly TRBD1 on 5 matching bases. This CDR3 is 14 amino acids long. The ends were cut back, 6 bases at V and 4 bases at J, with 15 bases in the middle. Germline V CDR1 and CDR2: SNHLY, FYNNEI. The DNA for the CDR3 is TGTGCCAGCAGGTCCAGGGCGGGGGGCACTGAAGCTTTCTTT. This gives the protein CASRSRAGGTEAFF. The full variable domain, completed using reference TRBV2 and TRBJ1-1, is EPEVTQTPSHQVTQMGQEVILRCVPISNHLYFYWYRQILGQKVEFLVSFYNNEISEKSEIFDDQFSVERPDGSNFTLKIRSTKLEDSAMYFCASRSRAGGTEAFFGQGTRLTVV.

The chain carries TRBV12-1 and TRBJ2-1; the table's D call, TRBD1, was not checked against the DNA. TRBV12-1 has pseudogene status. This CDR3 has 14 amino acids. Here the CDR3 DNA reads TGTGCCAGCAGCCACAGGGGGGGGTACAATGAGCAGTTCTTC. It specifies CASSHRGGYNEQFF.

This clonotype was seen at least ten times. The chain recombines TRBV5-1 with TRBJ2-7, with a tentative D call TRBD1 (5 bases). The CDR3 runs 16 residues. Trimming removed 4 bases from V and 1 base from J, with 18 bases in between. From germline, CDR1 is SGHRS and CDR2 YFSETQ. CDR3: CASSPDGQGSSYEQYF. The CDR3 bases are TGCGCCAGCAGCCCGGACGGACAAGGTTCTTCCTACGAGCAGTACTTC.

The chain carries TRBV6-5 and TRBJ1-1; D might be TRBD1 (5 bases). CDR3 length: 13 residues. Trimming pared 5 bases from V and 3 bases from J, leaving 10 bases between. CDR1 MNHEY and CDR2 SVGAGI come from the germline V gene. DNA for the CDR3: TGTGCCAGCAGTCGCGGGACGGACACTGAAGCTTTCTTT. Translated, it gives CASSRGTDTEAFF.

The chain uses TRBV7-6 and TRBJ2-7, with 12 bases that match TRBD2. Germline CDR1 SGHVS, CDR2 FNYEAQ. The J segment lost 7 bases and the V segment lost 0 bases, leaving 7 bases of the junction unmatched. CDR3 length equals 16 residues. CDR3 bases: TGTGCCAGCAGCTTAGCCAGACTAGCGGGAGCTCAGGAGCAGTACTTC. Encoded protein: CASSLARLAGAQEQYF.

The V gene is TRBV7-9, the J gene TRBJ2-7, with D maybe TRBD2 (5 bases). V was clipped by 3 bases and J by 2 bases, with 14 bases between them. The CDR3 loop spans 15 amino acids. CDR1 SEHNR and CDR2 FQNEAQ come from the germline V gene (reference sequence). The CDR3 sequence is CASSFIGMGPYEQYF. CDR3 coding DNA: TGTGCCAGCAGCTTTATCGGGATGGGTCCCTACGAGCAGTACTTC.

Here the CDR3 reads CASGGVAGNTEAFF. The CDR3 DNA reads as TGCGCCAGTGGAGGGGTCGCGGGGAACACTGAAGCTTTCTTT. V usage is TRBV5-1 and J usage is TRBJ1-1; possible D gene TRBD1, 5 bases. The V end lost 8 bases, the J end lost 1 base, and 15 bases lay between the germline ends. This CDR3 comprises 14 residues. CDR1 is SGHRS, CDR2 YFSETQ, per germline.

Ten or more counts support this clonotype. This chain links TRBV7-3 with TRBJ2-1; tentative D call: TRBD1 (6 bases). Deletions cut 5 bases from V and 0 bases from J, with 8 bases between. The CDR3 contains 14 residues. CDR1 is SGHTA and CDR2 is FQGTGA in the germline V gene. The CDR3 loop reads CASSVGGSYNEQFF. For the CDR3, the DNA is TGTGCCAGCAGCGTAGGGGGCTCCTACAATGAGCAGTTCTTC.

There are many counts of this clonotype. The CDR3 here is CAWSVNKGNEQFF. Written as DNA, the CDR3 is TGTGCCTGGAGTGTCAATAAGGGCAATGAGCAGTTCTTC. The chain employs TRBV30 and TRBJ2-1, with D unresolved. Germline V gene lookup returns CDR1 GTSNPN and CDR2 SVGIG (reference sequence). CDR3 length: 13 residues. The V end lost 0 bases, the J end lost 6 bases, and 9 bases lay between the germline ends.

Comments on this clonotype: A much larger clonotype is one base distant, so this may be a read error. The J gene is TRBJ1-2, the V gene TRBV5-1; D not resolved. This CDR3 is 17 amino acids long. CDR1 and CDR2 from the germline V gene are SGHRS and YFSETQ. In nucleotides, the CDR3 is TGCGCCGGCAGCTTGTCTATGGTTAGGGCTACTAACTATGGCTACACCTTC. Protein sequence: CAGSLSMVRATNYGYTF. Complete variable domain (other parts from reference TRBV5-1 and TRBJ1-2): KAGVTQTPRYLIKTRGQQVTLSCSPISGHRSVSWYQQTPGQGLQFLFEYFSETQRNKGNFPGRFSGRQFSNSRSEMNVSTLELGDSALYLCAGSLSMVRATNYGYTFGSGTRLTVV.